This TCR beta chain was recovered during a study of cytomegalovirus exposure and HLA in healthy donors. Study-level results: Cytomegalovirus status, reportedly, was diagnosed with high specificity and sensitivity by the classifier. Some public TCRs appeared in many individuals, while most sequences were rare. A later analysis found first-cohort TCR clusters tended to co-occur in the 120 validation repertoires. Cytomegalovirus-associated status was assigned to more than 150 TCR beta chains.

Note on this clone: Its specificity is not known.

The CDR3 loop spans 16 amino acids. Per germline, CDR1 SEHNR and CDR2 FQNEAQ (reference sequence). The trim removed 2 bases at V and 0 bases at J, leaving 5 bases unmatched. Method: immunoSEQ multiplex PCR; TCRdb's copy keeps in-frame clones and lacks some. The table records roughly 250,000 clones, about 83% of them present only once. The chain uses TRBV7-9 and TRBJ2-7; 9 nucleotides line up with TRBD2. The origin of this receptor is a young man in good health and CMV-seronegative. Material: PBMCs. The CDR3 is CASSLSGGGVSYEQYF. The CDR3 DNA sequence: TGTGCCAGCAGCTTATCAGGCGGGGGGGTCTCCTACGAGCAGTACTTC.